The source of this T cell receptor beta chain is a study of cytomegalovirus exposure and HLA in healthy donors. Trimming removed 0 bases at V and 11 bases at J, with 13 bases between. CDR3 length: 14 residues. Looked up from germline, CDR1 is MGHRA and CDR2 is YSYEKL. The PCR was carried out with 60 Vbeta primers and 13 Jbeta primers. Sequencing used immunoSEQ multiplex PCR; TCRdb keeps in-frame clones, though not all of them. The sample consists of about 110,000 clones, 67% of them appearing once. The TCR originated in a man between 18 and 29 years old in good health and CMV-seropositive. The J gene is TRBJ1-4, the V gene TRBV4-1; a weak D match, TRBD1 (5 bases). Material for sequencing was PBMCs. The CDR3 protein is CASSQEQAPDKLFF. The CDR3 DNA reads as TGCGCCAGCAGCCAAGAACAGGCCCCCGACAAACTGTTTTTT.